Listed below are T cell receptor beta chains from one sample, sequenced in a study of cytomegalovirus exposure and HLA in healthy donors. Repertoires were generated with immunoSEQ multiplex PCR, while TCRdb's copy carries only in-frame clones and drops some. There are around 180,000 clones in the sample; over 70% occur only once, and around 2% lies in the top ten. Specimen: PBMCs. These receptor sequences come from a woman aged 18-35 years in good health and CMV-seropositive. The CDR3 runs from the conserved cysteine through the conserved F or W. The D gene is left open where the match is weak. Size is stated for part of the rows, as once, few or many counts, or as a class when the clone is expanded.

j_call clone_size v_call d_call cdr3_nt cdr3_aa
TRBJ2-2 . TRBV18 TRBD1 TGTGCCAGCTCCCCGGGACAGGGCCTTAACACCGGGGAGCTGTTTTTT CASSPGQGLNTGELFF
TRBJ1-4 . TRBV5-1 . TGCGCCAGCAGCTCCTTAGGGGGATCAAATGAAAAACTGTTTTTT CASSSLGGSNEKLFF
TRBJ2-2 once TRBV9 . TGTGCCAGCAGCGTTCTGACAGCCCCGAGCACCGGGGAGCTGTTTTTT CASSVLTAPSTGELFF
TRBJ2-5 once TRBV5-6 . TGTGCCAGCAGCTCTACTAACTCAGAGACCCAGTACTTC CASSSTNSETQYF
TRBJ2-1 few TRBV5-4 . TGTGCCAGCAGCCGGACTACTCGGGAAGATGAGCAGTTCTTC CASSRTTREDEQFF
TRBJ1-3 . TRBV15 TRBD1 TGTGCCACCAGCAGGGACTACAGGGGCTCTGGAAACACCATATATTTT CATSRDYRGSGNTIYF
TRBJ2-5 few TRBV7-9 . TGTGCCAGCAGCCCGGGGCAGGGGATAAAGACCCAGTACTTC CASSPGQGIKTQYF
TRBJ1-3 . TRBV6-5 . TGTGCCAGCAGCCGACAGGCGAGCTCTGGAAACACCATATATTTT CASSRQASSGNTIYF
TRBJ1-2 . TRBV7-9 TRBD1 TGTGCCAGCAGCTCGACAGGGATCAACTATGGCTACACCTTC CASSSTGINYGYTF
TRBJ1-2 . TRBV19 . TGTGCCAGTAGTCTCAGGGCCTACTATGGCTACACCTTC CASSLRAYYGYTF
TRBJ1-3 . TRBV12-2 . TGTGCAAGTCGCTCCCGGGGGATGCAAAGGAGCACTGGAAACACCATATATTTT CASRSRGMQRSTGNTIYF
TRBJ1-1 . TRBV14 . TGTGCCAGCAGCCAAACAGGGTTCTCGAACACTGAAGCTTTCTTT CASSQTGFSNTEAFF
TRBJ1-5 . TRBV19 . TGTGCCAGTAGCCAGGGGAGTCAGCCCCAGCATTTT CASSQGSQPQHF
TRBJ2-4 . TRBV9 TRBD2 TGTGCCAGCAGCGTAGAACCTAGCGGGGGTGTCAACATTCAGTACTTC CASSVEPSGGVNIQYF
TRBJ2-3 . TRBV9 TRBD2 TGTGCCAGCAGCACAGCGGGGGCGACGGATACGCAGTATTTT CASSTAGATDTQYF
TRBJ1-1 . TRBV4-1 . TGCGCCAGCAGCAGTCCGGGAATGGCGAACACTGAAGCTTTCTTT CASSSPGMANTEAFF
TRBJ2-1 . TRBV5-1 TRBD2 TGCGCCAGCAGCTTGGTTGGGACTAGCGGGGGGGCTGAAGATGAGCAGTTCTTC CASSLVGTSGGAEDEQFF
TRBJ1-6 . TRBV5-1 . TGCGCCAGCAGCTTGTATTTCAGGGGAAGTGGGAATTCACCCCTCCACTTT CASSLYFRGSGNSPLHF
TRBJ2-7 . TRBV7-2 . TGTGCCAATGTCGTGGGTGGGGGGTCCCCTCGGGAGCAGTACTTC CANVVGGGSPREQYF
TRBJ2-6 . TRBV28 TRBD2 TGTGCCAGCAGTTTACCTCCCATGGGGGGGTTTTTAGACGTCCTGACTTTC CASSLPPMGGFLDVLTF
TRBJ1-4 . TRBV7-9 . TGTGCCAGCAGCTACGGGGTGACAGGAGTTAATGAAAAACTGTTTTTT CASSYGVTGVNEKLFF
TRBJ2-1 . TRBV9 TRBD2 TGTGCCAGCAGTCACGCCCCGACTAGCGGCGCATACAATGAGCAGTTCTTC CASSHAPTSGAYNEQFF